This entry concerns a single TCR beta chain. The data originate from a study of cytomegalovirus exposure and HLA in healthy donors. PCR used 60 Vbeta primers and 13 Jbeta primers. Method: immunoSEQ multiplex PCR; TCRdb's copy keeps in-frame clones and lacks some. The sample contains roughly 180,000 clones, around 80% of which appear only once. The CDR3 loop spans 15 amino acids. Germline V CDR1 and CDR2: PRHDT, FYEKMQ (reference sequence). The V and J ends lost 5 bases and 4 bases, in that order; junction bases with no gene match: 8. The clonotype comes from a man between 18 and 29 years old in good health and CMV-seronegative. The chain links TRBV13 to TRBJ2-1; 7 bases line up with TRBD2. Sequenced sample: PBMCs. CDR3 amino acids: CASSPGTILYNEQFF. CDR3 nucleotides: TGTGCCAGCAGCCCAGGGACTATTCTGTACAATGAGCAGTTCTTC. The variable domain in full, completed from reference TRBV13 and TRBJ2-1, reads AAGVIQSPRHLIKEKRETATLKCYPIPRHDTVYWYQQGPGQDPQFLISFYEKMQSDKGSIPDRFSAQQFSDYHSELNMSSLELGDSALYFCASSPGTILYNEQFFGPGTRLTVL.